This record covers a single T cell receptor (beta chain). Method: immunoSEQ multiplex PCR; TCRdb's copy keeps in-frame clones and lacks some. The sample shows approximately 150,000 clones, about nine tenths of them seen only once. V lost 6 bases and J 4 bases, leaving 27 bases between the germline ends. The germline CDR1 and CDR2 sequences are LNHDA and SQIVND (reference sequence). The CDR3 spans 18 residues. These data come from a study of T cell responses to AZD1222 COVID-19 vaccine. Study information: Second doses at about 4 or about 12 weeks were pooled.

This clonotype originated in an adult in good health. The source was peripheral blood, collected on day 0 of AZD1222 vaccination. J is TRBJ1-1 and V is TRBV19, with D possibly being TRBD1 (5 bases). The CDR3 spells CASSEASPGTVSPTEAFF. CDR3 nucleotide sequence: TGTGCCAGTAGCGAAGCGTCCCCAGGGACCGTTTCCCCCACTGAAGCTTTCTTT.